The clone carrying this T cell receptor beta chain was seen a few times. Ages ranged from 18 to 89 years, with residence in about 24 US areas. Per the original data handling: It was from reference gene primer amplification that nucleated cell counts were estimated. The repertoire was sequenced with immunoSEQ multiplex PCR; TCRdb's copy has only in-frame clones and lacks some. That table supplies the V and J calls and clone size; D and trimming were determined from the DNA. The data contain 170,000 or so clones, roughly 90% of them singletons. This sample is drawn from a study of blood T cell repertoires in COVID-19. Study summary: Donors in the United States, Italy and Spain gave samples during acute or convalescent COVID-19. T cells, B-cell-depleted T cells, or PBMCs provided the cDNA or gDNA that served as material.

The sample taken for sequencing was PBMCs or T cells enriched from blood (not recorded which). This receptor was identified in a woman between 45 and 60 years old who had recovered from COVID-19.

The CDR3 loop is CASSYTGLAGGGEQYF. The CDR3 DNA is TGTGCCAGCAGTTACACGGGACTAGCGGGAGGAGGGGAGCAGTACTTC. The chain has TRBV6-2 or TRBV6-3 and TRBJ2-7, with 15 bases fitting TRBD2. V trimming: 2 bases; J trimming: 7 bases; junction bases outside the gene matches: 6. The length of the CDR3 is 16 residues. Germline CDR1 is MNHEY and CDR2 is SVGEGT.